This TCR beta chain was sequenced in a study of T cells after yellow fever vaccination. Study results and limitations: Weaker overall was a secondary response that nonetheless peaked faster, on day 5 versus 15.

For TCR, cDNA came from 5'RACE template switching, which added a universal primer site and UMIs. One entry per CDR3 protein results from TCRdb running MiXCR on the 5' RACE reads. The sample consists of roughly 300,000 distinct CDR3 sequences, roughly 6.8% of them appearing once. This clonotype was observed at least ten times. Antigen specificity is unknown. This CDR3 spans 14 amino acids. Germline CDR1 and CDR2: SEHNR and FQNEAQ (reference sequence). V lost 2 bases, J lost 1 base, and 8 bases lay in between. This specimen consisted of PBMCs, obtained about 49 days after the first yellow fever vaccination. The clonotype was recovered from a man between 18 and 29 years old who received the YFV17D yellow fever vaccine. This chain connects TRBV7-9 to TRBJ1-1, with D unclear. The CDR3 coding sequence is TGTGCCAGCAGCTTAACAGACAAGAACACTGAAGCTTTCTTT. Amino acid sequence: CASSLTDKNTEAFF.